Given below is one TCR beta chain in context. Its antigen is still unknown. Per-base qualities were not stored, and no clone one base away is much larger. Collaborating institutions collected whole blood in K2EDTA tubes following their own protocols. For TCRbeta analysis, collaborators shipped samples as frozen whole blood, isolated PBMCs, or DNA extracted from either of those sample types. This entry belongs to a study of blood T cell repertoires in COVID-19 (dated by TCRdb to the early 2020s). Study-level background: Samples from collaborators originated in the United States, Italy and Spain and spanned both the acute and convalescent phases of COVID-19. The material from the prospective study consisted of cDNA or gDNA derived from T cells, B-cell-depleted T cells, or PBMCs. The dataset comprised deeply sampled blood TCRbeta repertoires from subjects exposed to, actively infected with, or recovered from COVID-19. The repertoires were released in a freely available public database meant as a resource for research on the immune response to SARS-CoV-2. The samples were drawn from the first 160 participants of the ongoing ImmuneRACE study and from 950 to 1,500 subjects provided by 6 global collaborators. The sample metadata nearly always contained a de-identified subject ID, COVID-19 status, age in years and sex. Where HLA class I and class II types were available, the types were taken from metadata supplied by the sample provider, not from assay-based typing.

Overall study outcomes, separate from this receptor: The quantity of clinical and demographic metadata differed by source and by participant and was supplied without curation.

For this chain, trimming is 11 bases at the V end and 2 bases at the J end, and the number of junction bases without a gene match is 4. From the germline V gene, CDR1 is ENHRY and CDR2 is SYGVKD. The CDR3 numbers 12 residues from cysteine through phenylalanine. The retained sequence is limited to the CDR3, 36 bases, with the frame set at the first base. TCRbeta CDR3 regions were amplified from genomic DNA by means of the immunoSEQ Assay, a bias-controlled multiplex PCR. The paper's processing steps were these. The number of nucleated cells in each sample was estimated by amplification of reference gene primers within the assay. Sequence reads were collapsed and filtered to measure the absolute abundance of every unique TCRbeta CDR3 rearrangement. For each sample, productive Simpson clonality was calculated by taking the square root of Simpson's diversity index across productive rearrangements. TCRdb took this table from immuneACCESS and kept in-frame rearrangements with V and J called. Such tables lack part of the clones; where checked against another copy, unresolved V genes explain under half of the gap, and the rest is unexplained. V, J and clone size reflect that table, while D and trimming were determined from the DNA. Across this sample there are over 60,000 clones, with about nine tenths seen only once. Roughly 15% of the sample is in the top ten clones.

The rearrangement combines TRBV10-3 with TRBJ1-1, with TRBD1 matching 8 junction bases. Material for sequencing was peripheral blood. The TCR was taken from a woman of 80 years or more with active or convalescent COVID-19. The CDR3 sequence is CAGQGTNTEAFF. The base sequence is TGTGCCGGACAGGGTACAAACACTGAAGCTTTCTTT.